This T cell receptor (beta chain) originates from a study of T cell changes during pregnancy in multiple sclerosis. Per the germline V gene, CDR1 is MGHRA and CDR2 is YSYEKL. With 4 bases clipped from V and 9 bases from J, the junction kept 13 bases outside the gene matches. This CDR3 is 16 amino acids long. Data came from immunoSEQ multiplex PCR; TCRdb stores just in-frame clones and leaves some out. The data hold roughly 84,000 clones, with 80% to 95% observed a single time. V and J are TRBV4-1 and TRBJ2-1; the match to TRBD1 covers 9 bases. This TCR was sampled from a female donor in good health, enrolled as a control in a pregnancy study. The sample here was peripheral blood, taken in the third trimester of pregnancy. The CDR3 DNA is TGCGCCAGCAGCCCGGGACAGGGTATCCTACTTGGTGAGCAGTTCTTC. This gives the protein CASSPGQGILLGEQFF.